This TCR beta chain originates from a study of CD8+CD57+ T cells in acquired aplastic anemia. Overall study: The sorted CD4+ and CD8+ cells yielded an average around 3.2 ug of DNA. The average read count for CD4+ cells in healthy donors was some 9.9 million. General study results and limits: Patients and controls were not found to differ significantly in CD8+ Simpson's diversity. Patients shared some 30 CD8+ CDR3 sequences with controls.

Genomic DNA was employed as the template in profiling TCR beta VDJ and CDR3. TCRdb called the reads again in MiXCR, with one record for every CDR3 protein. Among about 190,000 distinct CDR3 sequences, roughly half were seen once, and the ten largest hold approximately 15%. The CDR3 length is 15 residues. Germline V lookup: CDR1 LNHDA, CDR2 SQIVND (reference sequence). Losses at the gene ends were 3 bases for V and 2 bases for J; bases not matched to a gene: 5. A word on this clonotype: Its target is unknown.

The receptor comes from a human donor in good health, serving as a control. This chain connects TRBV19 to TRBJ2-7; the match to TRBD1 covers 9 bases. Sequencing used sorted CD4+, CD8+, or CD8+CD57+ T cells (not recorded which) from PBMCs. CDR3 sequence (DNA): TGTGCCAGTAGTATCGGGACAGGGCCCCCCTACGAGCAGTACTTC. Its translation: CASSIGTGPPYEQYF. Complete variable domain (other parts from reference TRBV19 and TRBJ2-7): DGGITQSPKYLFRKEGQNVTLSCEQNLNHDAMYWYRQDPGQGLRLIYYSQIVNDFQKGDIAEGYSVSREKKESFPLTVTSAQKNPTAFYLCASSIGTGPPYEQYFGPGTRLTVT.